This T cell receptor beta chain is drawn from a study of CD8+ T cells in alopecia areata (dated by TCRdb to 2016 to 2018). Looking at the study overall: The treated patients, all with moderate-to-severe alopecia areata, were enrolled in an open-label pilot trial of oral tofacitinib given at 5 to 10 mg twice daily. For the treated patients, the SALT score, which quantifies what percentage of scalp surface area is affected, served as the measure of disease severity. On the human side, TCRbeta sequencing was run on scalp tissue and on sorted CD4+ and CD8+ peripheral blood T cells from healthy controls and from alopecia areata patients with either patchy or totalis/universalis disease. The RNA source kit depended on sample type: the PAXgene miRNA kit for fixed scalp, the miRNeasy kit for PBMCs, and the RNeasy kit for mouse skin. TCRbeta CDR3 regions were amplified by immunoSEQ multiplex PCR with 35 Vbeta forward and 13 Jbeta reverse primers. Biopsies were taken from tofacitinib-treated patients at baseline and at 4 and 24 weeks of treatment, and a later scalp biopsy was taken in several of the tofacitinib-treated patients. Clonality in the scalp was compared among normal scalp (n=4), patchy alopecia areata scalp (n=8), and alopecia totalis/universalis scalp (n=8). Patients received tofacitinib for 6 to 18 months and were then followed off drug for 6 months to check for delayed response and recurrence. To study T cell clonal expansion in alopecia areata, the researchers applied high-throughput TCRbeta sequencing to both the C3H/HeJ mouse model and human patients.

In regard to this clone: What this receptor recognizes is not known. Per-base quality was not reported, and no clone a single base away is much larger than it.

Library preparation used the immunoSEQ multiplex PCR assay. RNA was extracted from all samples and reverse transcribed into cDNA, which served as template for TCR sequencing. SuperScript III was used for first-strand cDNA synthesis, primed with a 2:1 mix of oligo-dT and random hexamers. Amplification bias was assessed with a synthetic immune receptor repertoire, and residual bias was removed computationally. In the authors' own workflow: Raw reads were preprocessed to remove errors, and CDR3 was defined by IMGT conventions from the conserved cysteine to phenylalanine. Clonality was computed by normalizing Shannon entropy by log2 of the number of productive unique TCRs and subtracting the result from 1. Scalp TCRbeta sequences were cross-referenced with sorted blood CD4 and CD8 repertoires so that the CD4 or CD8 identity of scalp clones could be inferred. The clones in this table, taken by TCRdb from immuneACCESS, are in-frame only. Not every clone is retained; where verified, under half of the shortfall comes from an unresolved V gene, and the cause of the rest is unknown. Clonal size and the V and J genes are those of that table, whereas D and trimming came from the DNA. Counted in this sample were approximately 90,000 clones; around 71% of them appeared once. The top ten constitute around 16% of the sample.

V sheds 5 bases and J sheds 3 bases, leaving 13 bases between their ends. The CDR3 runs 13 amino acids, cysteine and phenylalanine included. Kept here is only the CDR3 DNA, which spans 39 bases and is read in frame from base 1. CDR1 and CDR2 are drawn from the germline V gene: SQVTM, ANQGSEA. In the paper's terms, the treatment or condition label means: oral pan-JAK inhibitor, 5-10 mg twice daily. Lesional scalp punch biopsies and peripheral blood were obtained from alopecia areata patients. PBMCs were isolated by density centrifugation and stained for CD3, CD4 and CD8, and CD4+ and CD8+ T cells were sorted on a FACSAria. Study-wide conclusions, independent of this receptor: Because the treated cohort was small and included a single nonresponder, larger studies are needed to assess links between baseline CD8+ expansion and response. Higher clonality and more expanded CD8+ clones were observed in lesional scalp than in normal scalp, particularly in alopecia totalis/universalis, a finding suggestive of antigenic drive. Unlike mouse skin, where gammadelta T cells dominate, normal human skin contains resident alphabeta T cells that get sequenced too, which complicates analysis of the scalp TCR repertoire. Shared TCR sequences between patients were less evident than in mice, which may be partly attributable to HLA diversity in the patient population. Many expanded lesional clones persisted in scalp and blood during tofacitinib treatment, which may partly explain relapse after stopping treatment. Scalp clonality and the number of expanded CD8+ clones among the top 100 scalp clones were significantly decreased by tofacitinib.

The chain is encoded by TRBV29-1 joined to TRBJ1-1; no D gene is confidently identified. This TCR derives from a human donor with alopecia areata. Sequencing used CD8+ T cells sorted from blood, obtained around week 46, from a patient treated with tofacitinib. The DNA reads TGCAGCGTTTGGCTCCCCTCCCACACTGAAGCTTTCTTT. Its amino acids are CSVWLPSHTEAFF.